The clone carrying this T cell receptor beta chain has only a few counts. The data derive from a study of blood T cell repertoires in COVID-19. About the study: Samples representing acute and convalescent COVID-19 were sourced from the United States, Italy and Spain. T cells, B-cell-depleted T cells, or PBMCs supplied cDNA or gDNA.

How the authors handled the data: From reference gene primer amplification, estimates of nucleated cell counts were derived. Sequencing used immunoSEQ multiplex PCR; TCRdb keeps in-frame clones, though not all of them. The DNA gave D and trimming, while V, J and clone size come from that table. The sample contains fewer than 100,000 clones, about 80% of which appear only once. Trimming stripped 1 base from V and 1 base from J, with 8 bases between. The CDR3 runs to 14 residues. The germline CDR1 and CDR2 sequences are SGHTA and FQGNSA. This receptor was taken from a woman between 65 and 79 years old with acute or convalescent COVID-19. The J gene is TRBJ2-7, the V gene TRBV7-2; D unresolved. Sequencing was carried out using peripheral blood. The CDR3 here is CASSLGFLSYEQYF. CDR3 bases: TGTGCCAGCAGCTTAGGTTTTCTATCCTACGAGCAGTACTTC.